This TCR beta chain was retrieved from a study of control samples from healthy donors and cancer patients. This CDR3 region has 13 residues. Trimming took 9 bases from V and 7 from J, leaving 13 bases between them. The V gene's germline CDR1 is MNHEY and CDR2 SVGAGI. Profiled with immunoSEQ multiplex PCR; TCRdb holds only in-frame clones, not every one. The table records under 65,000 clones, roughly 86% of them present only once. The chain carries TRBV6-5 and TRBJ1-6, with a weak D call TRBD1 (5 bases). Source material: PBMCs. This clonotype originated in a woman aged 55-69 years with lung cancer. CDR3 loop: CASWWGINSPLHF. CDR3 DNA sequence: TGTGCCAGTTGGTGGGGGATCAATTCACCCCTCCACTTT.